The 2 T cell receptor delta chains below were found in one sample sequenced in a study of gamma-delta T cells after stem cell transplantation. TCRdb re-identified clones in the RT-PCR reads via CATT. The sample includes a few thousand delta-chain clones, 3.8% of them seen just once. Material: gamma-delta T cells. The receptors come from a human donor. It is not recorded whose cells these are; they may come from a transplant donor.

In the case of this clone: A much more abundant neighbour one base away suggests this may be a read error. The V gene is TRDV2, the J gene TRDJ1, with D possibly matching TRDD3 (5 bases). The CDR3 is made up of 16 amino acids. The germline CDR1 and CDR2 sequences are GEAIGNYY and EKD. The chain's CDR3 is CARDTVGRTGTDKLIF. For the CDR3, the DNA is TGTGCCCGTGACACCGTCGGGCGCACTGGCACCGATAAACTCATCTTT.

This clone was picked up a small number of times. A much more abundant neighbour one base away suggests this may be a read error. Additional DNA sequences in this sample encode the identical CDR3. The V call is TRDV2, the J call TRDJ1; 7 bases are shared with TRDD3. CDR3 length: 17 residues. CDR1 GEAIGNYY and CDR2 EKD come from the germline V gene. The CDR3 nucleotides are TGCGCCTGTGACCCCGTACTGGGGAGCAAGTACACCGATAAACTCATCTTT. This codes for CACDPVLGSKYTDKLIF.